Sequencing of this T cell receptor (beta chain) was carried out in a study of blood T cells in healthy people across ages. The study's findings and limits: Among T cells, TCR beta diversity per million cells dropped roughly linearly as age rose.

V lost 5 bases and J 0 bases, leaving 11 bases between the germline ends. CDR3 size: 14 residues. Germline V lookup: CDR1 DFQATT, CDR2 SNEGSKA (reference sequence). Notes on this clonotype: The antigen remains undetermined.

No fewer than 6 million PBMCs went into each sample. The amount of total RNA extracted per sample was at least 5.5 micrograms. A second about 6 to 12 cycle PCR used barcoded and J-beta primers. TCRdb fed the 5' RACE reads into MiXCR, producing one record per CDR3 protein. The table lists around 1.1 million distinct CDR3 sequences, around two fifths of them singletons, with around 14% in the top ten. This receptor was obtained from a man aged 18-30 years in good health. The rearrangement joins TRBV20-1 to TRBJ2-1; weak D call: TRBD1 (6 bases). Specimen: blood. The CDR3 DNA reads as TGCAGTGCTCAGGGGCCCCCCTCCTACAATGAGCAGTTCTTC. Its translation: CSAQGPPSYNEQFF.